These 13 T cell receptor beta chains came from one sample sequenced in a study of blood T cell repertoires in COVID-19. Some clones are missing from TCRdb's copy, which holds only in-frame ones; the method was immunoSEQ multiplex PCR. The sample records some 140,000 clones, around 79% being singletons. Sequenced input: peripheral blood. The source is an elderly man with acute or convalescent COVID-19.

For the CDR3, the DNA is TGTGCCAGCAGTCCGAGACAGGCGAGCACAGATACGCAGTATTTT. It codes for CASSPRQASTDTQYF. The chain links TRBV27 to TRBJ2-3; D might be TRBD1 (6 bases). This CDR3 contains 15 residues. The germline gives CDR1 MNHEY, CDR2 SMNVEV (reference sequence). V was trimmed by 5 bases and J by 0 bases, leaving 12 bases between them.

The rearrangement links TRBV29-1 to TRBJ2-5, with D maybe TRBD2 (5 bases). The CDR3 sequence is 14 residues long. CDR1 is SQVTM, CDR2 ANQGSEA, per germline. Between the trimmed V and J ends, which lost 6 bases and 1 base, there was a span of 15 bases. CDR3 residues: CSVLLEDSQETQYF. The CDR3 coding sequence is TGCAGCGTGCTACTAGAAGACTCCCAAGAGACCCAGTACTTC. Based on the CDR3 plus reference TRBV29-1 and TRBJ2-5, the full variable domain is SAVISQKPSRDICQRGTSLTIQCQVDSQVTMMFWYRQQPGQSLTLIATANQGSEATYESGFVIDKFPISRPNLTFSTLTVSNMSPEDSSIYLCSVLLEDSQETQYFGPGTRLLVL.

This clone was seen once. This rearrangement joins TRBV6-6 to TRBJ1-1; D is ambiguous. The germline gives CDR1 MNHNY, CDR2 SVGAGI (reference sequence). V gave up 5 bases and J gave up 0 bases, with 10 bases separating them. The CDR3 sequence is 14 residues long. CDR3 residues: CASSGEYMNTEAFF. CDR3 sequence (DNA): TGTGCCAGCAGTGGGGAGTATATGAACACTGAAGCTTTCTTT.

The chain uses TRBV3-1 (or the pseudogene TRBV3-2) and TRBJ2-3; 9 bases agree with TRBD1. CDR1 is LGHDT and CDR2 is YNNKEL in the germline V gene (reference sequence). The CDR3 contains 14 residues. Trimming took 2 bases from V and 9 from J; bases not matched to a gene: 6. The CDR3 DNA reads as TGTGCCAGCAGCCAAACCCCGGGACAGGGCACGCAGTATTTT. Its translation is CASSQTPGQGTQYF.

The chain recombines TRBV7-8 with TRBJ2-7, with D perhaps TRBD1 (5 bases). The germline V and J ends were trimmed by 0 bases and 4 bases, with 13 bases remaining between them. The CDR3 length is 15 residues. Germline CDR1 SGHVS, CDR2 FQNEAQ. CDR3 in amino acids: CASSLAPGRNYEQYF. The CDR3 nucleotides read TGTGCCAGCAGCTTAGCGCCAGGGCGGAATTACGAGCAGTACTTC.

The chain uses TRBV6-5 and TRBJ2-2, with D hard to call. Germline V gene data show CDR1 as MNHEY and CDR2 as SVGAGI. V was pared by 6 bases and J by 0 bases, with 11 bases between. This CDR3 has 15 amino acids. The CDR3 sequence is CASRIDRANTGELFF. In nucleotides, the CDR3 is TGTGCCAGCAGGATCGATCGGGCGAACACCGGGGAGCTGTTTTTT.

The CDR3 reads CASSTPHGEQYV. For the CDR3, the DNA is TGTGCCAGCAGTACCCCACATGGCGAGCAGTACGTC. The chain couples TRBV28 to TRBJ2-7; D gene ambiguous. Germline CDR1 is MDHEN and CDR2 is SYDVKM. The CDR3 length is 12 residues. Trimming stripped 5 bases from V and 6 bases from J, with 11 bases between.

This clone was picked up one time. J is TRBJ1-2 and V is TRBV5-6; the D is unclear. Trimming shortened V by 4 bases and J by 4 bases, and 17 bases separated the two germline ends. CDR1 and CDR2 from the germline V gene are SGHDT and YYEEEE. The CDR3 is 15 amino acids. DNA of the CDR3: TGTGCCAGCAGCCCGCCTGGTGTCGAGGGCTATGGCTACACCTTC. Residues: CASSPPGVEGYGYTF.

The rearrangement joins TRBV4-3 to TRBJ1-2; TRBD1 might be the D (5 bases). The V end was cut by 0 bases, the J end by 2 bases, with 10 bases between. The CDR3 runs to 15 residues. Germline CDR1 is LGHNA and CDR2 is YSLEER. CDR3 sequence: CASSQDLEGNYGYTF. CDR3 sequence (DNA): TGCGCCAGCAGCCAAGATCTGGAGGGGAACTATGGCTACACCTTC.

The V call is TRBV30, the J call TRBJ2-7, with TRBD1 as a possible D gene (5 bases). Trimming took off 2 bases at V and 4 bases at J, with 12 bases between the two ends. Germline CDR1 GTSNPN, CDR2 SVGIG (reference sequence). The CDR3 runs to 13 residues. The CDR3 is CAWSPAGKYEQYF. Here the CDR3 DNA reads TGTGCCTGGAGTCCAGCAGGGAAGTACGAGCAGTACTTC.

This chain uses TRBV30 with TRBJ1-2; D is possibly TRBD1 (6 bases). Looked up from germline, CDR1 is GTSNPN and CDR2 is SVGIG (reference sequence). The CDR3 length is 14 residues. The ends were cut back, 7 bases at V and 1 base at J, with 16 bases in the middle. The CDR3 sequence: CASIRGAFNYGYTF. CDR3 DNA: TGTGCCTCAATACGGGGGGCGTTTAACTATGGCTACACCTTC.

V gene TRBV7-7 combines with J gene TRBJ2-3; TRBD2 agrees at 11 bases. The CDR3 runs to 16 residues. Unmatched junction bases numbered 6, after V lost 2 bases and J lost 5 bases. Germline V lookup: CDR1 SSHAT, CDR2 FNYEAQ (reference sequence). Written as DNA, the CDR3 is TGTGCCAGCAGCTTAATTAGCGGGGGGGCGAGAGATACGCAGTATTTT. Protein product: CASSLISGGARDTQYF.

The chain's CDR3 is CASSPGIGGFYGYTF. The CDR3 region has the DNA TGCGCCAGCAGCCCGGGAATAGGGGGTTTCTATGGCTACACCTTC. The chain carries TRBV5-1 and TRBJ1-2; TRBD1 is a possible D gene (6 bases). The CDR3 loop spans 15 amino acids. The germline gives CDR1 SGHRS, CDR2 YFSETQ. V was shortened by 4 bases and J by 4 bases, with 17 bases between the two germline ends.